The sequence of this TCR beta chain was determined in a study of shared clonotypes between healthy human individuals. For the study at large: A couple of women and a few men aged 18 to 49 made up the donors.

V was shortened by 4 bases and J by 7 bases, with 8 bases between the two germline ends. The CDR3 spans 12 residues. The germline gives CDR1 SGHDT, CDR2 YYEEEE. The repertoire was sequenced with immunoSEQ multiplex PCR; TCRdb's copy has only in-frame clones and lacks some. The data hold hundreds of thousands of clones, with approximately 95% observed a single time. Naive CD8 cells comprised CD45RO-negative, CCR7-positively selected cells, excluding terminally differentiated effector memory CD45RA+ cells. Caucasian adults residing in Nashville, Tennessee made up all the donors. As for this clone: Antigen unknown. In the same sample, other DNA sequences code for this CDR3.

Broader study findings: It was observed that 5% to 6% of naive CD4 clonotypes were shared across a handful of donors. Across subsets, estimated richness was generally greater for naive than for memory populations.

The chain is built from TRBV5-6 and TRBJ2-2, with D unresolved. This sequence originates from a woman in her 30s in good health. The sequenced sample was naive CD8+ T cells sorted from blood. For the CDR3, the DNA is TGTGCCAGCAGCCCTCTCCTCGGGGAGCTGTTTTTT. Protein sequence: CASSPLLGELFF.